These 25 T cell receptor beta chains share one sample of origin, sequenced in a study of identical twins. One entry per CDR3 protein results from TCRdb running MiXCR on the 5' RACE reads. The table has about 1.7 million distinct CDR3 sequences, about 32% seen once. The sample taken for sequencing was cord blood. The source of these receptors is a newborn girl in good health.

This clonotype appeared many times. The CDR3 reads CSVDTLETQYF. The CDR3, as DNA: TGCAGCGTTGACACCCTAGAGACCCAGTACTTC. J is TRBJ2-5 and V is TRBV29-1; no clear D. In germline, CDR1 is SQVTM, CDR2 ANQGSEA. The CDR3 is made up of 11 amino acids. The V end was cut by 3 bases, the J end by 4 bases, with 6 bases between.

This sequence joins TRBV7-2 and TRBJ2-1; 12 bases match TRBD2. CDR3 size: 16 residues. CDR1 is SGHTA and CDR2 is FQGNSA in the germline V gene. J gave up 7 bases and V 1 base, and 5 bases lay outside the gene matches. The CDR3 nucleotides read TGTGCCAGCAGCTTAGGTGCGACTAGCGGGAGAAATGAGCAGTTCTTC. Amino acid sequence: CASSLGATSGRNEQFF.

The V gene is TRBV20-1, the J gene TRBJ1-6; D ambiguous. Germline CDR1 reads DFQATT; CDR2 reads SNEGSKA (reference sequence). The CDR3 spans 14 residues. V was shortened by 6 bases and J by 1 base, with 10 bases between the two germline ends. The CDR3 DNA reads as TGCAGTGCCCGCGACAAATCCTATAATTCACCCCTCCACTTT. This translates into CSARDKSYNSPLHF.

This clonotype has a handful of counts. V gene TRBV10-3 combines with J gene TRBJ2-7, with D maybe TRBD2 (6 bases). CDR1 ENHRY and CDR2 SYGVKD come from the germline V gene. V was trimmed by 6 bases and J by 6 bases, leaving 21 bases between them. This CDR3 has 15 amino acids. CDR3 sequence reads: CAISPTSSGGSEQYF. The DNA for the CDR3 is TGTGCCATCAGCCCCACTAGCTCCGGTGGTAGCGAGCAGTACTTC.

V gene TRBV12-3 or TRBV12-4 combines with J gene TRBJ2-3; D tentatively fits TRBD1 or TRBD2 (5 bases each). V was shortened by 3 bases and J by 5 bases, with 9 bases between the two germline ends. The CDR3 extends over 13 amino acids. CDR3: CASSFGALDTQYF. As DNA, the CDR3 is TGTGCCAGCAGTTTCGGGGCCCTAGATACGCAGTATTTT.

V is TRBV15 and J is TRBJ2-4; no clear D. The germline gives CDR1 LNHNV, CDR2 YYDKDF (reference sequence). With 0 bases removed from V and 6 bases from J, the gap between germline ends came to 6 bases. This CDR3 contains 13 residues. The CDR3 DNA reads TGTGCCACCAGCAGAGATTGGGCAAACATTCAGTACTTC. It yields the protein CATSRDWANIQYF.

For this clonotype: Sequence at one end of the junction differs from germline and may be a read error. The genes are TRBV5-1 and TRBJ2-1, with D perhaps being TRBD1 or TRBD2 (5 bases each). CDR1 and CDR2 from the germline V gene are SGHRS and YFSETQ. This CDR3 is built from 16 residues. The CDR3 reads CASSVGPAYSYDEQFF. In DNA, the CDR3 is TGCGCCAGCAGCGTGGGACCAGCGTACTCCTACGATGAGCAGTTCTTC.

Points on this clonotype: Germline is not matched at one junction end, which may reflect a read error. CDR3 loop: CASSHQTGGNYGYTF. CDR3 DNA: TGCGCTAGCAGCCATCAAACAGGGGGGAACTATGGCTACACCTTC. V gene TRBV4-1 combines with J gene TRBJ1-2; 8 positions match TRBD1. This CDR3 region has 15 residues. Germline CDR1 is MGHRA and CDR2 is YSYEKL.

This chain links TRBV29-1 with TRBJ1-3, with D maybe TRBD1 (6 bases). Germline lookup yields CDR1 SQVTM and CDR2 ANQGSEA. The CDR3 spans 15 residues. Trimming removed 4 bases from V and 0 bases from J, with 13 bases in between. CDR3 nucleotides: TGCAGCGTTGTAGACAGGCCATCCTCTGGAAACACCATATATTTT. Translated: CSVVDRPSSGNTIYF.

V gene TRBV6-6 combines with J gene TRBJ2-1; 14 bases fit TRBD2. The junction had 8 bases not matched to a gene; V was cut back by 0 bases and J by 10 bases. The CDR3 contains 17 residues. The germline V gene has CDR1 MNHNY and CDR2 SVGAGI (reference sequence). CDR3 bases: TGTGCCAGCAGTTACTCTGGGACTAGCGGGGGTATGGGGGAGCAGTTCTTC. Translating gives CASSYSGTSGGMGEQFF.

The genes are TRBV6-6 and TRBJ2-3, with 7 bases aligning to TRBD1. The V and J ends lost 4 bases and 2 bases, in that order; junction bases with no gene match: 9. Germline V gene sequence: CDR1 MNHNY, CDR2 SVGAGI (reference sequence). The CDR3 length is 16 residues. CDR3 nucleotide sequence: TGTGCCAGCAGTTCCGCGGACAGGATACCCACAGATACGCAGTATTTT. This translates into CASSSADRIPTDTQYF.

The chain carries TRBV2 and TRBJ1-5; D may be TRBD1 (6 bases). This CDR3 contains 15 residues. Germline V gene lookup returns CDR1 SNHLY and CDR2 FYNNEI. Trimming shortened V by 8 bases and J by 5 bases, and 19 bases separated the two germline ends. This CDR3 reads CASGGSTGPYQPQHF. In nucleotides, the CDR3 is TGTGCCAGCGGGGGAAGTACAGGGCCCTATCAGCCCCAGCATTTT.

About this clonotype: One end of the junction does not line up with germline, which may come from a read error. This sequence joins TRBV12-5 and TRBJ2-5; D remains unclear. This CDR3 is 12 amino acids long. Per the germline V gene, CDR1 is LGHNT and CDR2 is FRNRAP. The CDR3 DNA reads TGCGCTAGTGGTTTGGGCCACAATGAGCAGTACTTC. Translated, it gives CASGLGHNEQYF.

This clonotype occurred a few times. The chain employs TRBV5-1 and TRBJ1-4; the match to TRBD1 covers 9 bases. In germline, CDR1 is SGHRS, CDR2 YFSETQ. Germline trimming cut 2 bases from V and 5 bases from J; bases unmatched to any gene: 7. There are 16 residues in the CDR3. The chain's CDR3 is CASSLGQGRLNEKLFF. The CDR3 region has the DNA TGCGCCAGCAGCTTAGGACAGGGGCGACTGAATGAAAAACTGTTTTTT. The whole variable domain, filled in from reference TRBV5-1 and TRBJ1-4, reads KAGVTQTPRYLIKTRGQQVTLSCSPISGHRSVSWYQQTPGQGLQFLFEYFSETQRNKGNFPGRFSGRQFSNSRSEMNVSTLELGDSALYLCASSLGQGRLNEKLFFGSGTQLSVL.

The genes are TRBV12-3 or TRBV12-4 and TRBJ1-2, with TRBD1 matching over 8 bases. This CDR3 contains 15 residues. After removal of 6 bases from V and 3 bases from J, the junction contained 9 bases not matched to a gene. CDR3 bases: TGTGCCAGCAGAGCCGACAGGGGAACGGACTATGGCTACACCTTC. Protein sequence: CASRADRGTDYGYTF.

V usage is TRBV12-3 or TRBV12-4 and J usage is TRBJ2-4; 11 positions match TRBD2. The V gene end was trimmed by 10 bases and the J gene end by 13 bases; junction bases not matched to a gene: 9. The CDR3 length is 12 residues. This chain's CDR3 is CATRGSGRAQYF. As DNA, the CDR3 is TGTGCCACCCGGGGTAGCGGGAGGGCCCAGTACTTC.

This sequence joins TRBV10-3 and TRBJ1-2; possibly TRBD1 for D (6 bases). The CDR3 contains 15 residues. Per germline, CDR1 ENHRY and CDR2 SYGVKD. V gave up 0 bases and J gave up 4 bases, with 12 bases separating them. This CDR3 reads CAISESTQGIYGYTF. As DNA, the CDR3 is TGTGCCATCAGTGAGTCGACTCAGGGGATCTATGGCTACACCTTC.

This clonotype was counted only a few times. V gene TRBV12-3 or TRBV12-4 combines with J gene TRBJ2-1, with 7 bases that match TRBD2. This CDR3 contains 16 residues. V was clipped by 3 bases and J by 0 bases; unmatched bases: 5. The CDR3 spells CASSFWGLRSYNEQFF. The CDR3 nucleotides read TGTGCCAGCAGTTTCTGGGGACTACGCTCCTACAATGAGCAGTTCTTC.

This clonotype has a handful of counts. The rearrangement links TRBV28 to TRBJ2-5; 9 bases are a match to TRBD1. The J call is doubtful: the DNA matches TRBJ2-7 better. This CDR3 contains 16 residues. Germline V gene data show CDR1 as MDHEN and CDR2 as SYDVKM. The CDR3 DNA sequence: TGTGCCAGCAGTGAATGGATACAGGGGGCGCGCTACGAGCAGTACTTC. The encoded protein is CASSEWIQGARYEQYF.

In DNA form, the CDR3 reads TGTGCCAGCAGTTACTCGCTCCCGGATAGCAATCAGCCCCAGCATTTT. As protein: CASSYSLPDSNQPQHF. V gene TRBV6-2 or TRBV6-3 combines with J gene TRBJ1-5; D unresolved. Trimming removed 0 bases at V and 0 bases at J, with 9 bases between. Germline-derived CDR1 and CDR2 are MNHEY and SVGEGT. CDR3 length: 16 amino acids.

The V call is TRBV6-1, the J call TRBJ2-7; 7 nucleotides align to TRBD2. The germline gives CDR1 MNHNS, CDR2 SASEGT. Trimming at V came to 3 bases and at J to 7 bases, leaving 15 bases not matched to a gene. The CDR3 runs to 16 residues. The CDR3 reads CASSDTLAASLQEQYF. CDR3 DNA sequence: TGTGCCAGCAGTGATACCCTAGCGGCCTCCCTCCAGGAGCAGTACTTC.

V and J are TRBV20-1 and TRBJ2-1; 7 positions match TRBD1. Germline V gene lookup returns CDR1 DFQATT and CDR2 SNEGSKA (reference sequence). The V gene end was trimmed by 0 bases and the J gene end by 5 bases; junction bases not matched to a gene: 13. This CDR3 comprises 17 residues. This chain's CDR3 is CSARDLYGTVGNNEQFF. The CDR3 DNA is TGCAGTGCTAGAGACCTCTACGGGACAGTGGGTAACAATGAGCAGTTCTTC.

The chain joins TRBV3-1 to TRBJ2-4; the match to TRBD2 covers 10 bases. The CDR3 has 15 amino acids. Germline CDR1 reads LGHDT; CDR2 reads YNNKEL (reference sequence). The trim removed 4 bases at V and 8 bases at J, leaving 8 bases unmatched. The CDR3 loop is CASSPFSGGAYIQYF. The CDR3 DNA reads TGTGCCAGCAGCCCCTTCAGCGGGGGGGCTTACATTCAGTACTTC.

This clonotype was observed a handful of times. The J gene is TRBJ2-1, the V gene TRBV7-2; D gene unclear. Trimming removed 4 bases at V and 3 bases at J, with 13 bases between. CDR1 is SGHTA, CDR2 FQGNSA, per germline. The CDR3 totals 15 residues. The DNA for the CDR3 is TGTGCCAGCAGCTCCCCCGAATTGTTCTACAATGAGCAGTTCTTC. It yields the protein CASSSPELFYNEQFF.

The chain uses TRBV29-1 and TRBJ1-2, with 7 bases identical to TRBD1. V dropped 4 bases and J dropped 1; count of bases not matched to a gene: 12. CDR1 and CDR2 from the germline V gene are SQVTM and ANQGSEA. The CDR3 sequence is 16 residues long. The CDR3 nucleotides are TGCAGCGTTGGGGGGGGACAGCTGCTCTTTAACTATGGCTACACCTTC. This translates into CSVGGGQLLFNYGYTF.